A selection of T cell receptor beta chains follows, all from one sample in a study of cytomegalovirus exposure and HLA in healthy donors. TCRdb's table, derived via immunoSEQ multiplex PCR, lists solely in-frame clones and lacks some. The data show around 88,000 clones, around 77% seen once. Sequenced sample: PBMCs. These TCRs come from a man between 45 and 60 years old in good health and CMV-seropositive. The CDR3 runs from the conserved cysteine through the conserved F or W. The D gene is left open where the match is weak. Clone size is stated in some rows and not others, as once, few, many or a class when expanded.

j_call cdr3_length clone_size v_call d_call cdr3_nt cdr3_aa
TRBJ1-6 17 few TRBV27 NA TGTGCCAGCAGTGCTGGGTGGGAGGGCAACTATAATTCACCCCTCAACTTT CASSAGWEGNYNSPLNF
TRBJ1-2 13 NA TRBV6-1 TRBD1 TGTGCCAGCAGGAGGACAGGGGGACATGGCTACACCTTC CASRRTGGHGYTF
TRBJ2-7 12 NA TRBV30 TRBD1 TGTGCCTGGGCATACAGGGGATACGAGCAGTACTTC CAWAYRGYEQYF
TRBJ2-1 15 NA TRBV27 TRBD2 TGTGCCAGCAGTTTCGAGCGGGGGCGGGACAATGAGCAGTTCTTC CASSFERGRDNEQFF
TRBJ1-5 15 NA TRBV7-2 NA TGTGCCAGCAGCCGTGGCACAGGGTTATATCAGCCCCAGCATTTT CASSRGTGLYQPQHF
TRBJ1-5 18 few TRBV2 TRBD1 TGTGCCAGCAGATTTGGACAGGGATTAGAAGCTAGCAATCAGCCCCAGCATTTT CASRFGQGLEASNQPQHF
TRBJ1-5 14 NA TRBV5-1 TRBD1 TGCGCCAGCAGCGAAGGACAGGAGAATCAGCCCCAGCATTTT CASSEGQENQPQHF
TRBJ2-7 15 NA TRBV5-4 NA TGTGCCAGCAGCACCAGTGGGGCAGGGGATGACGAGCAGTACTTC CASSTSGAGDDEQYF
TRBJ2-3 14 few TRBV4-1 TRBD2 TGCGCCAGCAGCCAAGATCAGCGGGGGGGGACGCAGTATTTT CASSQDQRGGTQYF
TRBJ2-7 16 NA TRBV5-6 NA TGTGCCAGCAGCTCCACATCTTTCCAGGGGAATTACGAGCAGTACTTC CASSSTSFQGNYEQYF
TRBJ2-1 12 NA TRBV29-1 NA TGCAGCGGCAGAGGGGGGGCAAATGAGCAGTTCTTC CSGRGGANEQFF
TRBJ2-1 15 NA TRBV30 TRBD2 TGTGCCTGGAGTAGTTGGCGGGGGGCCAAGAATGAGCAGTTCTTC CAWSSWRGAKNEQFF
TRBJ2-5 11 NA TRBV7-2 NA TGTGCCAGCAGCTCTCAAGAGACCCAGTACTTC CASSSQETQYF
TRBJ1-5 12 NA TRBV19 NA TGTGCCAGTACTGACTACAATCAGCCCCAGCATTTT CASTDYNQPQHF
TRBJ1-6 15 NA TRBV7-2 TRBD1 TGTGCCAGCAGCATACAGGGGATGGATAATTCACCCCTCCACTTT CASSIQGMDNSPLHF
TRBJ2-5 17 NA TRBV18 TRBD1 TGTGCCAGCTCACGCTCCGGGACAGGGGGCCATCGAGAGACCCAGTACTTC CASSRSGTGGHRETQYF
TRBJ1-5 15 NA TRBV9 TRBD1 TGTGCCAGCAGCAGTGGGGACAGGGCCAATCAGCCCCAGAATTTT CASSSGDRANQPQNF
TRBJ2-2 16 NA TRBV7-2 NA TGTGCCAGCAGCTTAGGCCGGGACTTATCCACCGGGGAGCTGTTTTTT CASSLGRDLSTGELFF
TRBJ2-1 15 few TRBV10-2 NA TGCGCCAGCAGTGATGAGGGATCCACCTACAATGAGCAGTTCTTC CASSDEGSTYNEQFF
TRBJ1-2 17 NA TRBV19 TRBD1 TGTGCCAGTAGTCCGGGGACAGGGACCCTTTCTAACTATGGCTACCCCTTC CASSPGTGTLSNYGYPF
TRBJ2-5 14 NA TRBV5-4 NA TGTGCCAGCAGCTTGGTGGCAGACCAAGAGACCCAGTACTTC CASSLVADQETQYF
TRBJ1-2 13 few TRBV5-1 TRBD1 TGCGCCAGCAGCGGCGGGACAGGGATTGGCTACACCTTC CASSGGTGIGYTF
TRBJ1-2 16 NA TRBV6-6 NA TGTGCCAGCAGTTACTCGAAATCAGGGGCGAGCTATGGCTACACCTTC CASSYSKSGASYGYTF
TRBJ1-2 18 NA TRBV7-4 TRBD1 TGTGCCAGCAGCAAACGGGGGGGACAGGGGGCGCGCGGCTATGGCTACACCTTC CASSKRGGQGARGYGYTF
TRBJ2-5 12 once TRBV7-2 NA TGTGCCAGCAGCTTAGTTCGTGAGACCCAGTACTTC CASSLVRETQYF
TRBJ1-4 15 NA TRBV28 TRBD1 TGTGCCAGCAGTCCGACCGGGACAGCTAATGAAAAACTGTTTTTT CASSPTGTANEKLFF
TRBJ1-1 13 NA TRBV4-1 NA TGCGCCAGCAGCCACGGGGGGAGCACTGAAGCTTTCTTT CASSHGGSTEAFF
TRBJ1-3 15 NA TRBV6-5 NA TGTGCCAGCAGTTACTCTTTTGTCGGTGGAAACACCATATATTTT CASSYSFVGGNTIYF
TRBJ1-5 15 NA TRBV18 NA TGTGCCAGCTCACCACAAAAACAGCTTGGCCAGCCCCAGCATTTT CASSPQKQLGQPQHF
TRBJ1-5 18 NA TRBV10-2 TRBD1 TGCGCCAGCAGTGAAGGCACAGGGGTCTCAAATAGCAATCAGCCCCAGCATTTT CASSEGTGVSNSNQPQHF
TRBJ1-1 12 few TRBV30 TRBD1 TGTGCCTGGGGAACAGGGGGGACTGAAGCTTTCTTT CAWGTGGTEAFF
TRBJ2-7 13 NA TRBV7-9 TRBD1 TGTGCCAGCAGCGTACCGGGACAGGGAGGGCAGTACTTC CASSVPGQGGQYF
TRBJ2-1 15 NA TRBV11-1 TRBD2 TGTGCCAGCAGCCAAGGACTAGCGGGGGGAGGTGAGCAGTTCTTC CASSQGLAGGGEQFF
TRBJ1-1 15 NA TRBV18 NA TGTGCCAGCTCACTCCAGGGGTTCGGCGACACTGAAGCTTTCTTT CASSLQGFGDTEAFF
TRBJ1-5 13 NA TRBV6-5 NA TGTGCCGCCCGGGGCGGGGTGAACCAGCCCCAGAATTTT CAARGGVNQPQNF
TRBJ1-2 13 NA TRBV6-5 TRBD1 TGTGCCAGCAGAGAGACAGGGGGGTCTGGCTACACCTTC CASRETGGSGYTF
TRBJ1-1 14 NA TRBV6-1 NA TGTGCCAGCAGTGGAAGCAGGGGGAACACTGAAGCTTTCTTT CASSGSRGNTEAFF
TRBJ2-1 15 NA TRBV30 TRBD2 TGTGCCTGGAGTGTAACTAGCGGGGGGGCCGATGAGCAGTTCTTC CAWSVTSGGADEQFF
TRBJ2-1 12 NA TRBV11-2 NA TGTGCCAGCAGCTTACAGTACAATGAGCAGTTCTTC CASSLQYNEQFF
TRBJ1-1 13 NA TRBV7-9 NA TGTGCCAGCATCGAGGGATGGGACACTGAAGCTTTCTTT CASIEGWDTEAFF
TRBJ1-5 19 NA TRBV18 TRBD1 TGTGCCAGCTCACGTAAGTTAGGACAGGGCGAGTCGAGCAATCAGCCCCAGCATTTT CASSRKLGQGESSNQPQHF
TRBJ1-5 15 NA TRBV4-1 NA TGCGCCAGCAGCCAAGGGAGCCAGGGATATCAGCCCCAGCATTTT CASSQGSQGYQPQHF
TRBJ1-1 14 NA TRBV9 NA TGTGCCAGCAGTCGTACCGGGGGGAGCACTGAAGCTTTCTTT CASSRTGGSTEAFF
TRBJ2-6 14 NA TRBV30 NA TGTGCCTGGAGTGTCCTCTCTGGGGCCAACGTCCTGACTTTC CAWSVLSGANVLTF
TRBJ1-6 14 NA TRBV19 TRBD1 TGTGCCAGTAGTCGGGACAGGGCGCAGGGGGCCCTCCACTTT CASSRDRAQGALHF
TRBJ1-5 14 NA TRBV6-5 NA TGTGCCAGCAGTTCTTATGACTGGAATCAGCCCCAGAATTTT CASSSYDWNQPQNF
TRBJ2-3 14 NA TRBV19 TRBD1 TGTGCCAGTAGTAGGACAGGGTTCCCAGATACGCAGTATTTT CASSRTGFPDTQYF
TRBJ1-2 17 NA TRBV15 NA TGTGCCACCAGCAGGGGCTCAGACTATTTGGCCAACGATGGCTACACCTTC CATSRGSDYLANDGYTF
TRBJ2-3 20 NA TRBV4-2 TRBD2 TGTGCCAGCAGCCAAGGAATCGCAGGAAGCGGGGGACTTAGCACAGATACGCAGTATTTT CASSQGIAGSGGLSTDTQYF
TRBJ2-1 14 NA TRBV7-2 NA TGTGCCAGCAGCTTGTTTCCCAGGGGTTATGAGCAGTTCTTC CASSLFPRGYEQFF
TRBJ2-5 13 NA TRBV19 NA TGTGCCAGTAGTATAGATCCGAGTCGTGCCCAGTACTTC CASSIDPSRAQYF
TRBJ2-5 11 once TRBV28 NA TGTGCCACAGGGGCGCGGGAGACCCAGTACTTC CATGARETQYF
TRBJ2-3 14 NA TRBV5-6 NA TGTGCCAGCAGCCGGACTATTAGCACAGATACGCAGTATTTT CASSRTISTDTQYF
TRBJ2-3 13 NA TRBV6-1 NA TGTGCCAGCAGGAGGGCAGGCACAGATACGCAGTATTTT CASRRAGTDTQYF
TRBJ2-3 16 NA TRBV11-2 TRBD1 TGTGCCAGCAGCTCCCGGACAGGGAGGAGCACAGATACGCAGTATTTT CASSSRTGRSTDTQYF